Listed below are T cell receptor beta chains from one sample, sequenced in a study of blood T cell repertoires in COVID-19. This table comes from immunoSEQ multiplex PCR, and its TCRdb copy is limited to in-frame clones, with some not included. Among 150,000 to 200,000 clones listed, about three quarters were seen once. Material: peripheral blood. Receptors originate from a man between 65 and 85 years old with acute or convalescent COVID-19. CDR3s include the opening cysteine and the closing phenylalanine or tryptophan. A D gene is named only where the DNA matches it firmly. Part of the rows lack a size; the others show once, few, many or a class for expanded clones.

NA TRBJ2-3 TRBD2 TRBV6-5 CASRGEREWGDTQYF TGTGCCAGCAGGGGTGAGCGGGAGTGGGGAGATACGCAGTATTTT
NA TRBJ2-1 TRBD2 TRBV27 CASSAGTSGANEQFF TGTGCCAGCAGTGCCGGGACTAGCGGAGCCAATGAGCAGTTCTTC
NA TRBJ1-3 TRBD1 TRBV19 CASSITGAGYTIYF TGTGCCAGTAGTATCACAGGGGCTGGGTACACCATATATTTT
few TRBJ2-2 NA TRBV19 CASSAHLGGNTGELFF TGTGCCAGTAGTGCCCATTTGGGAGGGAACACCGGGGAGCTGTTTTTT
NA TRBJ1-1 TRBD1 TRBV7-2 CASKDRANTEAFF TGTGCCAGCAAGGACAGGGCCAACACTGAAGCTTTCTTT
once TRBJ2-1 TRBD2 TRBV7-2 CASSRGTSQDEQFF TGTGCCAGCAGCCGGGGGACTAGTCAGGATGAGCAGTTCTTC
NA TRBJ2-3 TRBD2 TRBV10-2 CASSEVRGGGDTQYF TGCGCCAGCAGTGAGGTGCGGGGGGGCGGCGATACGCAGTATTTT
NA TRBJ2-3 NA TRBV14 CASSPPGHNTDTQYF TGTGCCAGCAGCCCCCCAGGACACAACACAGATACGCAGTATTTT
NA TRBJ2-6 NA TRBV6-1 CASSGTQQSSGANVLTF TGTGCCAGCAGTGGAACTCAACAGAGCTCTGGGGCCAACGTCCTGACTTTC
NA TRBJ1-1 NA TRBV14 CASSRLQGGWTEAFF TGTGCCAGCAGCCGTTTACAGGGAGGGTGGACTGAAGCTTTCTTT
NA TRBJ2-5 NA TRBV19 CATRLVLKTQYF TGTGCCACCAGACTAGTCCTCAAGACCCAGTACTTC
NA TRBJ2-7 TRBD2 TRBV7-8 CASNPASGGPTLVQYF TGTGCCAGCAACCCTGCTAGCGGGGGCCCTACACTTGTGCAGTACTTC
NA TRBJ2-5 NA TRBV7-9 CASSLLDLLGSETQYF TGTGCCAGCAGCTTATTGGACCTTCTGGGGAGCGAGACCCAGTACTTC
NA TRBJ2-6 TRBD1 TRBV19 CASKSDRASGANVLTF TGTGCCAGTAAATCGGACAGGGCCTCTGGGGCCAACGTCCTGACTTTC
NA TRBJ2-7 TRBD2 TRBV19 CASSIPGGIYEQYF TGTGCCAGTAGTATCCCGGGGGGAATCTACGAGCAGTACTTC
NA TRBJ1-1 NA TRBV14 CASSHGGGSWLAFF TGTGCCAGCAGCCATGGGGGGGGGAGCTGGCTGGCTTTCTTT
NA TRBJ2-1 TRBD2 TRBV28 CASSLLSGRAKNEQFF TGTGCCAGCAGTTTACTTAGCGGGAGGGCCAAAAATGAGCAGTTCTTC
NA TRBJ2-2 TRBD2 TRBV5-4 CASSTGLAGGPGELFF TGTGCCAGCAGCACGGGACTAGCGGGGGGCCCCGGGGAGCTGTTTTTT
NA TRBJ2-5 TRBD2 TRBV3-1/TRBV3-2 CASSQDPGGSRQETQYF TGTGCCAGCAGCCAAGATCCGGGCGGGAGTCGTCAAGAGACCCAGTACTTC
NA TRBJ2-7 NA TRBV9 CASSVAGAGEQYF TGTGCCAGCAGCGTAGCGGGAGCGGGCGAGCAGTACTTC
NA TRBJ2-5 TRBD2 TRBV3-1/TRBV3-2 CASRSGGTIQETQYF TGTGCCAGCCGCTCCGGGGGGACGATACAAGAGACCCAGTACTTC
NA TRBJ2-5 TRBD2 TRBV2 CASRGTTRTQYF TGTGCCAGCAGGGGGACTACAAGGACCCAGTACTTC
NA TRBJ2-1 TRBD2 TRBV11-1 CASSSGLANYNEQFF TGTGCCAGCAGCTCGGGACTAGCGAACTACAATGAGCAGTTCTTC
NA TRBJ2-7 TRBD1 TRBV5-4 CASSLVGTGAYEQYF TGTGCCAGCAGCTTGGTTGGGACAGGGGCCTACGAGCAGTACTTC
once TRBJ1-1 NA TRBV30 CAWSVKRNTEAFF TGTGCCTGGAGTGTAAAGAGAAACACTGAAGCTTTCTTT
NA TRBJ2-7 TRBD1 TRBV6-1 CASSEALPGQGSYEQYF TGTGCCAGCAGTGAAGCGCTACCCGGACAGGGGTCTTACGAGCAGTACTTC
NA TRBJ1-2 NA TRBV19 CASSIPHYYYGYTF TGTGCCAGTAGTATTCCCCACTACTACTATGGCTACACCTTC
NA TRBJ1-6 NA TRBV5-4 CASSLAVAYNSPLHF TGTGCCAGCAGCTTGGCGGTCGCCTATAATTCACCCCTCCACTTT
NA TRBJ1-4 NA TRBV6-1 CASSEGSATNEKLFF TGTGCCAGCAGTGAAGGGAGTGCAACTAATGAAAAACTGTTTTTT
NA TRBJ1-6 TRBD1 TRBV5-1 CASSFAGTGSSSSYNSPLHF TGCGCCAGCAGCTTTGCCGGGACAGGAAGTTCGAGCTCCTATAATTCACCCCTCCACTTT
NA TRBJ2-1 TRBD2 TRBV3-1/TRBV3-2 CASKREKDEQFF TGTGCCAGCAAGCGGGAGAAAGACGAGCAGTTCTTC
NA TRBJ1-1 TRBD1 TRBV27 CASTGTGGLTEAFF TGTGCCAGCACCGGGACAGGGGGACTCACTGAAGCTTTCTTT
few TRBJ2-7 NA TRBV1 CTSSQVHWDRSFYGCYEQYF NA
NA TRBJ2-1 NA TRBV18 CASSPLRGYNEQFF TGTGCCAGCTCACCTCTCCGCGGTTACAATGAGCAGTTCTTC
NA TRBJ1-2 TRBD1 TRBV12-3/TRBV12-4 CASRRDSYGYTF TGTGCCAGCAGACGGGACAGCTATGGCTACACCTTC